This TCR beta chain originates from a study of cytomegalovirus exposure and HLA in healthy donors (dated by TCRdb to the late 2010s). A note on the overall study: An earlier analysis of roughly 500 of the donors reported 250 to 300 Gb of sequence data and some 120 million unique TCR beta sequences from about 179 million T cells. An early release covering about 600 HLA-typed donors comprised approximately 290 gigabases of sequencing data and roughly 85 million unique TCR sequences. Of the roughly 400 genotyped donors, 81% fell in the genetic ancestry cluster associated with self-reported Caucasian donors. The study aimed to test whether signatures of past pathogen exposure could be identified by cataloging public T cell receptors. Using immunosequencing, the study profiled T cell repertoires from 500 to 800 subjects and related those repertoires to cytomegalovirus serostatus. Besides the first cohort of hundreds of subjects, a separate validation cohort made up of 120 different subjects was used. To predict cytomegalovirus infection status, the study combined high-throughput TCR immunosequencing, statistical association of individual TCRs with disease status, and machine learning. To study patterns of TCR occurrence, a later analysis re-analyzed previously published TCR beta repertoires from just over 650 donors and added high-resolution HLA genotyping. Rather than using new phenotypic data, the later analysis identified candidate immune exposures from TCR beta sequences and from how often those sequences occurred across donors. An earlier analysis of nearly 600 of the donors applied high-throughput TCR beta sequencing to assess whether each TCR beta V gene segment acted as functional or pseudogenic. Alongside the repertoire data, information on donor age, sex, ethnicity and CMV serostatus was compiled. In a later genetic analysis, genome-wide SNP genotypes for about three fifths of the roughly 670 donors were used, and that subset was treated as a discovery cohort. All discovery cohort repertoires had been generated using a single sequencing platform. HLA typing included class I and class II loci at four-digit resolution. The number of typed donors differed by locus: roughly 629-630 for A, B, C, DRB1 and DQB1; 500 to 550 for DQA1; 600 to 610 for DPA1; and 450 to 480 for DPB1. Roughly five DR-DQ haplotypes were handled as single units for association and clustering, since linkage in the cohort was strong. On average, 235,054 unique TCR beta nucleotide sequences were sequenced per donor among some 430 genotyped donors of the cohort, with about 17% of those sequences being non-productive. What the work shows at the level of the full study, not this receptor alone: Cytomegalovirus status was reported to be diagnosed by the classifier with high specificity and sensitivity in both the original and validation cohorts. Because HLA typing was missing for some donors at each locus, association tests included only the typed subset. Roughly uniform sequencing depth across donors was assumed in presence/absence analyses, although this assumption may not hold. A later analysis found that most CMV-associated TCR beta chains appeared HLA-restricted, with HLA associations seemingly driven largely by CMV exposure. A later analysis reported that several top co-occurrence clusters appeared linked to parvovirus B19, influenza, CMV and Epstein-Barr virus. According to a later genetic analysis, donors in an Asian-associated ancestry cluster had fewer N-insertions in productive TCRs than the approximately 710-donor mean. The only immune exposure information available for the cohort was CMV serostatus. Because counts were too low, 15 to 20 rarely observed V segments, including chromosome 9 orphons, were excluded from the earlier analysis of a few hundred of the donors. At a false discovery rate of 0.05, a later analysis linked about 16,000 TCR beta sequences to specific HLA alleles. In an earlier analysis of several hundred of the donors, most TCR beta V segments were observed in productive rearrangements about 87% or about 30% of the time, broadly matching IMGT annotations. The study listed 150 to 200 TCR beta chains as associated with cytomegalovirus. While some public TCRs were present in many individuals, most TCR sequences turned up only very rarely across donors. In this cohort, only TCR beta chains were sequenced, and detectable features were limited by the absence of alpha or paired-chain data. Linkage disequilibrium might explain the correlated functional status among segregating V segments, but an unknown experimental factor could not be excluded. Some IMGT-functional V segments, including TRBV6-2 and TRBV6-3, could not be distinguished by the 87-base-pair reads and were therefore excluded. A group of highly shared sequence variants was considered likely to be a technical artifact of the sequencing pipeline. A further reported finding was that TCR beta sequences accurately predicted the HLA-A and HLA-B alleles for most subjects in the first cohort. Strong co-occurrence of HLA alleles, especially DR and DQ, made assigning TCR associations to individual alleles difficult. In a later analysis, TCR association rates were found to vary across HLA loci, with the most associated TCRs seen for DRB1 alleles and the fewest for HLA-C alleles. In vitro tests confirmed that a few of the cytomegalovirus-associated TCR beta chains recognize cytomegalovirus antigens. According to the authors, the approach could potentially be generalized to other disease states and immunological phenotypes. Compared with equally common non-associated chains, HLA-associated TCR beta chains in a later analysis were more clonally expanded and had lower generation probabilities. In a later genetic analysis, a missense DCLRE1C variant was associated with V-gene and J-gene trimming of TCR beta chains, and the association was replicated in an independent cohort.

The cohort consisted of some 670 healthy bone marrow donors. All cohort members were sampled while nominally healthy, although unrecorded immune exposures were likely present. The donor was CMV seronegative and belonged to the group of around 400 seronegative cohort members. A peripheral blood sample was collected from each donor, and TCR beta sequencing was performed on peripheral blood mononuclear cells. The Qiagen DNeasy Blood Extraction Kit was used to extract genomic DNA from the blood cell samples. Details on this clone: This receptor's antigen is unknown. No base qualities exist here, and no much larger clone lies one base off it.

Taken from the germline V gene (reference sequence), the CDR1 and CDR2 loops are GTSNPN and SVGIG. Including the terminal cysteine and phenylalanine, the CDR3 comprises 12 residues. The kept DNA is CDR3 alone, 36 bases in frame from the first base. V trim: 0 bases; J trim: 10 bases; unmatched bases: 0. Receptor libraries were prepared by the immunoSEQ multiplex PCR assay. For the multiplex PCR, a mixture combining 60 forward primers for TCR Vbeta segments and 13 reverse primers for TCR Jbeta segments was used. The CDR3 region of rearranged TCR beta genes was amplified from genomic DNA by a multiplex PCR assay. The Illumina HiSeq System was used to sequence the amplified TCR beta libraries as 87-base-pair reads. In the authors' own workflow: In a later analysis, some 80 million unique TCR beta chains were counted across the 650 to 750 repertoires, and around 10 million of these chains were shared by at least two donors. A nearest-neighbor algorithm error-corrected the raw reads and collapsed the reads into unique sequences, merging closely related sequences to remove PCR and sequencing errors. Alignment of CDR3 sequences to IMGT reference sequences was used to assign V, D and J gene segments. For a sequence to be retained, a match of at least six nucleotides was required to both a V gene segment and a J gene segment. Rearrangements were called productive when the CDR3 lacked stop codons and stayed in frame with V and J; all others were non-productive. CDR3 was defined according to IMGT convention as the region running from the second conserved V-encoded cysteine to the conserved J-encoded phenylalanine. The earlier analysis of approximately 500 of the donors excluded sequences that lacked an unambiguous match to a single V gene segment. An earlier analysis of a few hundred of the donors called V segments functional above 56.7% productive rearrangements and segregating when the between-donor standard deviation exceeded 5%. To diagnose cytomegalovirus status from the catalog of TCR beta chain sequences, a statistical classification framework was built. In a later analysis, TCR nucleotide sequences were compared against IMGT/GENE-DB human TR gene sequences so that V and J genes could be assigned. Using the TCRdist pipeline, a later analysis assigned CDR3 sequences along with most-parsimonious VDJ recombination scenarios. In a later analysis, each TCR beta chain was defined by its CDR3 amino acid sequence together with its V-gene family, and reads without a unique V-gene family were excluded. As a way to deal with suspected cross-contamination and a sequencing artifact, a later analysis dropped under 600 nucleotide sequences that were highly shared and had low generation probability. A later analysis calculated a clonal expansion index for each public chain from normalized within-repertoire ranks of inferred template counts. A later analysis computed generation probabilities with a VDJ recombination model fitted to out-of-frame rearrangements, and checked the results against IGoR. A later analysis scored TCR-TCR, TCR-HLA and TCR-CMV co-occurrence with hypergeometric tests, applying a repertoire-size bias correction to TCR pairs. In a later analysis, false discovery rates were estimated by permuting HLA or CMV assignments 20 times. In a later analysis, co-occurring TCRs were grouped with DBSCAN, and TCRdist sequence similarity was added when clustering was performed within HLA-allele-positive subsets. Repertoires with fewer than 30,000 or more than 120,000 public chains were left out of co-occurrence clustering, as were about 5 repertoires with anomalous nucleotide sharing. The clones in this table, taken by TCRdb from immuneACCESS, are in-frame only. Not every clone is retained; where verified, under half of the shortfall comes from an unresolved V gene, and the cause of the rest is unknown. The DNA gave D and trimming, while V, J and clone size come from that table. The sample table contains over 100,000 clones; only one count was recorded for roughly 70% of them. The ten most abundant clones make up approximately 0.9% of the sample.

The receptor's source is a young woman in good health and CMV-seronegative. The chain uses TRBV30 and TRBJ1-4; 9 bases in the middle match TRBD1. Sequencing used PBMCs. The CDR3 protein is CAWSVQGAKLFF. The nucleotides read TGTGCCTGGAGTGTACAGGGGGCAAAACTGTTTTTT.